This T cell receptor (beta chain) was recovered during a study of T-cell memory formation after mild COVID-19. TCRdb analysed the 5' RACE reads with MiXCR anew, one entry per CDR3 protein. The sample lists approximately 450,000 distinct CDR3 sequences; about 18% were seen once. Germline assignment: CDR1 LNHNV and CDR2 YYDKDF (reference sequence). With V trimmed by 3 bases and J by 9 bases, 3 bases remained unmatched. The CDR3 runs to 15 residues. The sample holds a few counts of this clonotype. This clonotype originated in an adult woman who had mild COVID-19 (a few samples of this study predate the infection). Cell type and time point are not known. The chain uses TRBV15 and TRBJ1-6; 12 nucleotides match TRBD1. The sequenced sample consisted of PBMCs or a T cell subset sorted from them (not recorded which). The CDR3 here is CATSSGDRGLSPLHF. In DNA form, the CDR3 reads TGTGCCACCAGCAGCGGGGACAGGGGGCTTTCACCCCTCCACTTT.